This T cell receptor beta chain emerged from a study of blood T cells in healthy people across ages. At the level of the study: With template switching, about one barcoded beta molecule was captured per two T cells.

Study outcomes and limitations: TCR beta diversity tracked closely with naive T cell percentage.

This CDR3 has 15 amino acids. The germline gives CDR1 MNHEY, CDR2 SMNVEV (reference sequence). V was clipped by 6 bases and J by 0 bases, with 14 bases between them. On this clonotype: Its target is not known.

Together with a sample-barcoded 5' primer, a J-beta primer mix was included in a second PCR lasting about 7 to 11 cycles. MiXCR was run by TCRdb on the 5' RACE reads, yielding one entry per CDR3 protein. The sample shows nearly 800,000 distinct CDR3 sequences, around three fifths of them seen only once. Sequencing was carried out using blood. This chain joins TRBV27 and TRBJ1-2; tentatively, D is TRBD1 (6 bases). This sequence originates from a man aged 40-49 years in good health. CDR3: CASSLGQFTNYGYTF. CDR3 in DNA: TGTGCCAGCAGCCTAGGACAGTTTACTAACTATGGCTACACCTTC.